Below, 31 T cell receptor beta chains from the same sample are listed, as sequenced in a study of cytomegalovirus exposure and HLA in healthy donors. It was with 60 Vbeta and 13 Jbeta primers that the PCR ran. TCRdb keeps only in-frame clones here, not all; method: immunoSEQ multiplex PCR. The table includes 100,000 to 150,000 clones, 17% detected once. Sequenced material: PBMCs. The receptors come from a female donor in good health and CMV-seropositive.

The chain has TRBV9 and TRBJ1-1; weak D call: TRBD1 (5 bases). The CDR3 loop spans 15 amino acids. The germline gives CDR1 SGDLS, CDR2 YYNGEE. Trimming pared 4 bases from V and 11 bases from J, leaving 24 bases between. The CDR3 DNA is TGTGCCAGCAGCATTATTACCGGGACTCCAGCCAAGGCTTTCTTT. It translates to CASSIITGTPAKAFF.

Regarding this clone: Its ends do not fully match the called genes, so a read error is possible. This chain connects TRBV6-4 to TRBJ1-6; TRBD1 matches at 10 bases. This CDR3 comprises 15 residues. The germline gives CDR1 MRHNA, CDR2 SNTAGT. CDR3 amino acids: CASSESTGGNSPLNF. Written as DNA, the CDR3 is TGTGCCAGCAGTGAATCGACAGGGGGCAATTCACCCCTCAACTTT.

DNA for the CDR3: TGCGCCAGCAGCCAGGGAACTAGCGGGGGGCGCACAGATACGCAGTATTTT. This sequence encodes CASSQGTSGGRTDTQYF. This chain joins TRBV4-3 and TRBJ2-3; 12 bases fit TRBD2. This CDR3 is built from 17 residues. Looked up from germline, CDR1 is LGHNA and CDR2 is YSLEER. V was pared by 3 bases and J by 1 base, with 5 bases of the junction left unmatched.

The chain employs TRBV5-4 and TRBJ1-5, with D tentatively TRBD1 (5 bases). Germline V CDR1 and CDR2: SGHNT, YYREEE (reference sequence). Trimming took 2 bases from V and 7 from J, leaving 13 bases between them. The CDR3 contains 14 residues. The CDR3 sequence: CASSLPGDNQPQHF. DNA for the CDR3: TGTGCCAGCAGCTTACCGGGGGATAACCAGCCCCAGCATTTT. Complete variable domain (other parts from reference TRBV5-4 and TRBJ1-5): ETGVTQSPTHLIKTRGQQVTLRCSSQSGHNTVSWYQQALGQGPQFIFQYYREEENGRGNFPPRFSGLQFPNYSSELNVNALELDDSALYLCASSLPGDNQPQHFGDGTRLSIL.

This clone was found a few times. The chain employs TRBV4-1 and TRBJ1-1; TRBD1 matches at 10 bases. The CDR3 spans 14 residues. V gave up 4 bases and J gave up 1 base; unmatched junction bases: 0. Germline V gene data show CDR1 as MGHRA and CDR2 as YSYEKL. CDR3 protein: CASSRTGGNTEAFF. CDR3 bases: TGCGCCAGCAGCCGGACAGGGGGGAACACTGAAGCTTTCTTT.

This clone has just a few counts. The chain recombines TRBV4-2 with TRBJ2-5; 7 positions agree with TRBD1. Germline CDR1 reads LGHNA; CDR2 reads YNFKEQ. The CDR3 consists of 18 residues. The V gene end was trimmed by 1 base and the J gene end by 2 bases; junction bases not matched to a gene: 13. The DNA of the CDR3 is TGTGCCAGCAGCCAAGGAGGGGGCGCGGGCGCAAAACAAGAGACCCAGTACTTC. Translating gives CASSQGGGAGAKQETQYF.

In DNA, the CDR3 is TGTGCCAGCAGTGAGGGACAGGCTAATGAAAAACTGTTTTTT. The encoded protein is CASSEGQANEKLFF. V usage is TRBV2 and J usage is TRBJ1-4; TRBD1 matches 8 bases. Germline loops: CDR1 SNHLY, CDR2 FYNNEI. Germline trimming cut 3 bases from V and 3 bases from J; bases unmatched to any gene: 0. This CDR3 spans 14 amino acids.

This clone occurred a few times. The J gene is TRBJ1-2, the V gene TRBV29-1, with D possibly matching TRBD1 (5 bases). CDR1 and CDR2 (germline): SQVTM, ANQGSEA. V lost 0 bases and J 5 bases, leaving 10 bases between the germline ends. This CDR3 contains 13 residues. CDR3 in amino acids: CSVEDEDTYGYTF. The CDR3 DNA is TGCAGCGTTGAAGATGAGGACACATATGGCTACACCTTC.

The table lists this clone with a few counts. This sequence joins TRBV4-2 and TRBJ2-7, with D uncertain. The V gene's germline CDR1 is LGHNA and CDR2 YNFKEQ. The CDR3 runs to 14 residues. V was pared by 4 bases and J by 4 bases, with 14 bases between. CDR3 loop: CASSRTSVVYEQYF. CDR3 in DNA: TGTGCCAGCAGCCGAACTTCCGTTGTTTACGAGCAGTACTTC.

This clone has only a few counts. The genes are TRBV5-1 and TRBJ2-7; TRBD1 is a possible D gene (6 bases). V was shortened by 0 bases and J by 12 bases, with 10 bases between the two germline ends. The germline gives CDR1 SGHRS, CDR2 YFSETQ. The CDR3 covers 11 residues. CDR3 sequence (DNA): TGCGCCAGCAGCTTGGATCAGGGGCTGTACTTC. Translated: CASSLDQGLYF.

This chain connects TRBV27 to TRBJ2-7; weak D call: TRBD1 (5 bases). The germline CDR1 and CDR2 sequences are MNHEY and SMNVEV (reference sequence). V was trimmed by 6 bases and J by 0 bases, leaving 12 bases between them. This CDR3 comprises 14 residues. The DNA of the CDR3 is TGTGCCAGCAGGCAGGGTCCTCCCTCCTACGAGCAGTACTTC. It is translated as CASRQGPPSYEQYF.

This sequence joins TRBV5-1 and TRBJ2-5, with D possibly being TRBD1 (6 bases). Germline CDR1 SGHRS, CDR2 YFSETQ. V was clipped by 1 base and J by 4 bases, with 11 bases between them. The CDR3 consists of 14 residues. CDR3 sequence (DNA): TGCGCCAGCAGCTTGTTCCCAGGGGCAGAGACCCAGTACTTC. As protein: CASSLFPGAETQYF.

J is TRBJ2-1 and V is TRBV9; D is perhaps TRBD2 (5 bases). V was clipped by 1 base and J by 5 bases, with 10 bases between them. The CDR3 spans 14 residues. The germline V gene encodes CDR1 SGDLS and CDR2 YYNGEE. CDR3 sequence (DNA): TGTGCCAGCAGCGTACGCCTGCGGGACAATGAGCAGTTCTTC. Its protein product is CASSVRLRDNEQFF.

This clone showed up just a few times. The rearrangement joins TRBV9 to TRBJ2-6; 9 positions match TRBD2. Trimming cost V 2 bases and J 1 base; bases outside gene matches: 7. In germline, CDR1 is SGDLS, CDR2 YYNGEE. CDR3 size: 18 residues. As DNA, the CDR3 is TGTGCCAGCAGCGTTGCGGGGGGGAGTACTTCTGGGGCCAACGTCCTGACTTTC. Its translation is CASSVAGGSTSGANVLTF.

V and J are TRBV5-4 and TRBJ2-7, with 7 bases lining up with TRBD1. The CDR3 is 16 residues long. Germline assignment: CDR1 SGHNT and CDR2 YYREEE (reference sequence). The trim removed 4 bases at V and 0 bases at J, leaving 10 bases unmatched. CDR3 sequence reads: CASSGTVRGISYEQYF. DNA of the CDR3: TGTGCCAGCAGCGGGACAGTTCGTGGAATCTCCTACGAGCAGTACTTC. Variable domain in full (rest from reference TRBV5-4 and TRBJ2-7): ETGVTQSPTHLIKTRGQQVTLRCSSQSGHNTVSWYQQALGQGPQFIFQYYREEENGRGNFPPRFSGLQFPNYSSELNVNALELDDSALYLCASSGTVRGISYEQYFGPGTRLTVT.

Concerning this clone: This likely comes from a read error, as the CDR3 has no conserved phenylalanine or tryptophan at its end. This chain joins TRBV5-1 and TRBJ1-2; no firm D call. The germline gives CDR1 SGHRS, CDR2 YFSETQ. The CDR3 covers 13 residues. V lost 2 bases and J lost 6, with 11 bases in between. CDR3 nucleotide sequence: TGCGCCAGCAGCTTCGGACCGGGAAATGGCTACACCGTC. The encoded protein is CASSFGPGNGYTV.

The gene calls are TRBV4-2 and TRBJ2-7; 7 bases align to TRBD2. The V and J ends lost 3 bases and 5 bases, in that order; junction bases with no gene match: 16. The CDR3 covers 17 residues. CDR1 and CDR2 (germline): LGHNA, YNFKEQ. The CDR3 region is CASSHATGLGGFNEQYF. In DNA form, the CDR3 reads TGTGCCAGCAGCCATGCAACGGGACTCGGGGGGTTTAACGAGCAGTACTTC.

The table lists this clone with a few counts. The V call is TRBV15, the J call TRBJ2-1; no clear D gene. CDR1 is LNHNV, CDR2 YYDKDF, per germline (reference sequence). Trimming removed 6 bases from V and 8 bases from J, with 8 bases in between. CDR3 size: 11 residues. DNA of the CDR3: TGTGCCACCAGAACTGAGTATGAGCAGTTCTTC. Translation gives CATRTEYEQFF.

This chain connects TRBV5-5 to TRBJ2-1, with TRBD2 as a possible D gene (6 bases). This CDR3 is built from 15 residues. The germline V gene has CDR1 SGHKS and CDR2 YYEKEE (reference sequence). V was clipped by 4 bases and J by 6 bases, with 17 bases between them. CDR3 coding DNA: TGTGCCAGCAGCAAGGTGGCGGGACGGACCAATGAGCAGTTCTTC. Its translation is CASSKVAGRTNEQFF.

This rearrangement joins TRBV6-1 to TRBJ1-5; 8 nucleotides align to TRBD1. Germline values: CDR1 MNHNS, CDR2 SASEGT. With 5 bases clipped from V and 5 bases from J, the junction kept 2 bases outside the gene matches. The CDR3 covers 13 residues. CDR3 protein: CASSTQGDQPQHF. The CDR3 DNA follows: TGTGCCAGCAGTACACAGGGGGATCAGCCCCAGCATTTT.

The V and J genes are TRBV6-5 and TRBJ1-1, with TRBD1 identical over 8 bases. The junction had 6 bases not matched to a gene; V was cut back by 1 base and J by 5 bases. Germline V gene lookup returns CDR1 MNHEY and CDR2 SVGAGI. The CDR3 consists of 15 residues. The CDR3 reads CASSYWSQGETEAFF. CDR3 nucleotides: TGTGCCAGCAGTTACTGGTCACAGGGGGAAACTGAAGCTTTCTTT.

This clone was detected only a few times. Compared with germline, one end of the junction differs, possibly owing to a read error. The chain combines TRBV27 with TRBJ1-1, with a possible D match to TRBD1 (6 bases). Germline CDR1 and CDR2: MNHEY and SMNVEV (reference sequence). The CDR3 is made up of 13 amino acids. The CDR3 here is CAIPLGGGTAAFF. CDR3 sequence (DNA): TGTGCCATCCCATTGGGCGGGGGCACTGCAGCTTTCTTT.

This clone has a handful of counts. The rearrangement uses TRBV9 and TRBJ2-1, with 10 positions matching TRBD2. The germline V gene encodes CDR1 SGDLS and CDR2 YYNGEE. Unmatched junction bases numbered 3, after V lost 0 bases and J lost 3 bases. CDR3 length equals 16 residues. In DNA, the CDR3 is TGTGCCAGCAGCGTAGATCTAGCGGGGGTCTACAATGAGCAGTTCTTC. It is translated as CASSVDLAGVYNEQFF.

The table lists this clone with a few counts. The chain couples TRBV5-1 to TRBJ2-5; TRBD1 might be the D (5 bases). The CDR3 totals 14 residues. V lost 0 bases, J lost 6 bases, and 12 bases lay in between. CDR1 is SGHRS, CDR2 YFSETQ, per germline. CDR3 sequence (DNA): TGCGCCAGCAGCTTGGTTGCAGGGCGCAAGACCCAGTACTTC. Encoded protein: CASSLVAGRKTQYF.

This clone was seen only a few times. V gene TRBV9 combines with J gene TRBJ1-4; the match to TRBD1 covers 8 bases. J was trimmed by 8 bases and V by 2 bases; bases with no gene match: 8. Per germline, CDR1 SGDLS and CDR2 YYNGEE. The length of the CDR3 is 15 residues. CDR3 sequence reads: CASSVGSGGVEKLFF. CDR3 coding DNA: TGTGCCAGCAGCGTCGGTTCAGGGGGCGTAGAAAAACTGTTTTTT.

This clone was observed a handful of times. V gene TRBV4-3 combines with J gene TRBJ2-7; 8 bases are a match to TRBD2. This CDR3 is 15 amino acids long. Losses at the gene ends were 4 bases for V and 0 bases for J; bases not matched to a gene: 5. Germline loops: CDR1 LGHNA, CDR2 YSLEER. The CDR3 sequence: CASSLKRGGSYEQYF. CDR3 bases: TGCGCCAGCAGCCTTAAACGGGGGGGCTCCTACGAGCAGTACTTC.

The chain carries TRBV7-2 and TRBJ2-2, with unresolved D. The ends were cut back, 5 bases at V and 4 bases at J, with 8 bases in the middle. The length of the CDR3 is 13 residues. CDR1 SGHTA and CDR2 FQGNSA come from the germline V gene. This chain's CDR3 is CASSLGGTGELFF. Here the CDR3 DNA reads TGTGCCAGCAGCCTCGGTGGCACCGGGGAGCTGTTTTTT. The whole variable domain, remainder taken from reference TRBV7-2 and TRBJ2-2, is GAGVSQSPSNKVTEKGKDVELRCDPISGHTALYWYRQSLGQGLEFLIYFQGNSAPDKSGLPSDRFSAERTGGSVSTLTIQRTQQEDSAVYLCASSLGGTGELFFGEGSRLTVL.

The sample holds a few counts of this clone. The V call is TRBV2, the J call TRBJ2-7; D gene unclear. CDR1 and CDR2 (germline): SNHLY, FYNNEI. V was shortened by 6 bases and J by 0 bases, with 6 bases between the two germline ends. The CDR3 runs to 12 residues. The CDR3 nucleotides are TGTGCCAGCAGCGACTTCTCCTACGAGCAGTACTTC. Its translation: CASSDFSYEQYF.

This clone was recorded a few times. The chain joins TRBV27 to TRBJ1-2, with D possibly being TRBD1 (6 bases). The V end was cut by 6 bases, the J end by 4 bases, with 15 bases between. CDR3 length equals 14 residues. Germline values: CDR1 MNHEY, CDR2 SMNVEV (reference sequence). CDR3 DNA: TGTGCCAGCAGACGACCAGGGGATGCCTATGGCTACACCTTC. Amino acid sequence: CASRRPGDAYGYTF.

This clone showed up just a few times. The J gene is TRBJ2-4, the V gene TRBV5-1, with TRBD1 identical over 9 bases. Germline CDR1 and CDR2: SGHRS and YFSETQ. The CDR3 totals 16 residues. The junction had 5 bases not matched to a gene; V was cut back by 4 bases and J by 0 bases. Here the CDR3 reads CASSLRQGGAKNIQYF. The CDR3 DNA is TGCGCCAGCAGCCTAAGACAGGGGGGAGCCAAAAACATTCAGTACTTC.

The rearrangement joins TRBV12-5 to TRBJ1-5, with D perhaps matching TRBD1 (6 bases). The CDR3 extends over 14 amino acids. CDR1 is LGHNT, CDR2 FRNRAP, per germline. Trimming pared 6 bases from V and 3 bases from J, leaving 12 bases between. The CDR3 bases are TGTGCTAGTGGCCACTGGGACATCAATCAGCCCCAGCATTTT. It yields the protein CASGHWDINQPQHF. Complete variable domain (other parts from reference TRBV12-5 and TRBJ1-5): DARVTQTPRHKVTEMGQEVTMRCQPILGHNTVFWYRQTMMQGLELLAYFRNRAPLDDSGMPKDRFSAEMPDATLATLKIQPSEPRDSAVYFCASGHWDINQPQHFGDGTRLSIL.